The 10 T cell receptor beta chains below come from one sample, sequenced in a study of blood T cell repertoires in COVID-19. Data came from immunoSEQ multiplex PCR; TCRdb stores just in-frame clones and leaves some out. The sample records 250,000 to 300,000 clones, around 84% being singletons. Specimen: peripheral blood. These receptor sequences come from a woman in her fifties or sixties with COVID-19, enrolled during active disease.

This clone appeared once. The chain combines TRBV11-2 with TRBJ2-7; a possible D gene is TRBD1 (6 bases). Germline V gene sequence: CDR1 SGHAT, CDR2 FQNNGV. This CDR3 spans 12 amino acids. The V gene lost 4 bases and the J gene lost 4 bases, with 8 bases spanning the gap. CDR3 DNA sequence: TGTGCCAGCAGCTCGGACAGATACGAGCAGTACTTC. It is translated as CASSSDRYEQYF.

V is TRBV5-6 and J is TRBJ2-5, with a possible D match to TRBD1 (5 bases). Trimming shortened V by 0 bases and J by 4 bases, and 13 bases separated the two germline ends. CDR3 size: 15 residues. Per the germline V gene, CDR1 is SGHDT and CDR2 is YYEEEE. The CDR3 sequence: CASSLVGRGTETQYF. CDR3 coding DNA: TGTGCCAGCAGCTTGGTTGGAAGGGGTACAGAGACCCAGTACTTC.

The V gene is TRBV29-1, the J gene TRBJ2-5, with D maybe TRBD1 (6 bases). V dropped 7 bases and J dropped 5 bases, with 17 bases sitting between them. Germline CDR1 SQVTM, CDR2 ANQGSEA. This CDR3 has 13 residues. The CDR3 region has the DNA TGCAGCGCCTACAGGGTTGTTCGGGAGACCCAGTACTTC. Amino acids: CSAYRVVRETQYF.

The chain carries TRBV7-2 and TRBJ2-1; 10 nucleotides align to TRBD2. V lost 1 base, J lost 4 bases, and 4 bases stayed unmatched. The CDR3 totals 16 residues. The germline CDR1 and CDR2 sequences are SGHTA and FQGNSA. DNA for the CDR3: TGTGCCAGCAGCTTAGATGGGACTAGCGCGTACAATGAGCAGTTCTTC. Translation gives CASSLDGTSAYNEQFF.

V usage is TRBV18 and J usage is TRBJ2-1; D gene uncertain. Germline V gives CDR1 KGHSH, CDR2 LQKENI. The CDR3 contains 15 residues. Deletions cut 1 base from V and 0 bases from J, with 7 bases between. CDR3 coding DNA: TGTGCCAGCTCACCACTGGGCGTCTCCTACAATGAGCAGTTCTTC. Its translation: CASSPLGVSYNEQFF. Based on the CDR3 plus reference TRBV18 and TRBJ2-1, the full variable domain is NAGVMQNPRHLVRRRGQEARLRCSPMKGHSHVYWYRQLPEEGLKFMVYLQKENIIDESGMPKERFSAEFPKEGPSILRIQQVVRGDSAAYFCASSPLGVSYNEQFFGPGTRLTVL.

The chain has TRBV18 and TRBJ1-6, with D possibly TRBD1 on 6 matching bases. This CDR3 is built from 15 residues. With 0 bases removed from V and 7 bases from J, the gap between germline ends came to 10 bases. The germline V gene has CDR1 KGHSH and CDR2 LQKENI. CDR3 protein: CASSPPRGRNSPLHF. For the CDR3, the DNA is TGTGCCAGCTCACCACCGCGGGGGCGAAATTCACCCCTCCACTTT.

In its sample, this clone was seen a few times. This chain links TRBV9 with TRBJ1-6; D gene unclear. Trimming took 0 bases from V and 9 from J, leaving 10 bases between them. The CDR3 spans 14 residues. CDR1 and CDR2 (germline): SGDLS, YYNGEE. CDR3 DNA: TGTGCCAGCAGCGTAGGGCAAAGAGGTTCACCCCTCCACTTT. Its translation: CASSVGQRGSPLHF.

The chain joins TRBV18 to TRBJ2-1; TRBD1 agrees at 9 bases. V gave up 0 bases and J gave up 5 bases; unmatched junction bases: 5. The CDR3 is made up of 16 amino acids. Germline V CDR1 and CDR2: KGHSH, LQKENI. The DNA for the CDR3 is TGTGCCAGCTCACCACCAGGGACAGGGATTCACAATGAGCAGTTCTTC. Protein: CASSPPGTGIHNEQFF.

The chain employs TRBV20-1 and TRBJ2-5, with D possibly matching TRBD2 (5 bases). This CDR3 region has 10 residues. Looked up from germline, CDR1 is DFQATT and CDR2 is SNEGSKA (reference sequence). V was clipped by 7 bases and J by 6 bases, with 9 bases between them. The CDR3 DNA reads TGCAGTGTAGGGAGACAGACCCAGTACTTC. Residues: CSVGRQTQYF.

This clone was found once. V is TRBV20-1 and J is TRBJ1-1; D gene unclear. The V end lost 2 bases, the J end lost 11 bases, and 12 bases lay between the germline ends. There are 11 residues in the CDR3. Germline V gene lookup returns CDR1 DFQATT and CDR2 SNEGSKA (reference sequence). The CDR3 DNA sequence: TGCAGTGCTAGAACTAACATCCGGGCTTTCTTT. Translation: CSARTNIRAFF.